Sequencing of this TCR beta chain was carried out in a study of cytomegalovirus exposure and HLA in healthy donors. Overall study results and limits: In vitro checks showed that three CMV-associated chains really do target CMV antigens.

The PCR employed 60 Vbeta primers together with 13 Jbeta primers. TCRdb's copy holds only in-frame clones and misses some; the assay was immunoSEQ multiplex PCR. The sample carries roughly 120,000 clones, around 82% recorded once. Concerning this clone: Antigen specificity is unknown.

The CDR3 covers 19 residues. Trimming removed 3 bases from V and 4 bases from J; junction bases left unmatched: 10. Germline assignment: CDR1 LGHNT and CDR2 FRNRAP. This sequence was found in a woman aged 30 to 39 in good health and CMV-seropositive. This rearrangement joins TRBV12-5 to TRBJ2-3; 16 bases fit TRBD2. Sequences were obtained from PBMCs. For the CDR3, the DNA is TGTGCTAGTGGTTTACAAGGGACTAGCGGGAGGGCCCTTGCAGATACGCAGTATTTT. It translates to CASGLQGTSGRALADTQYF.